The 32 T cell receptor beta chains listed next were all sequenced from one sample in a study of identical twins. TCRdb fed the 5' RACE reads into MiXCR, producing one record per CDR3 protein. The table includes over 550,000 distinct CDR3 sequences, 7% to 7.5% detected once. The sample was also reused in another study, on yellow fever vaccine responses in identical twins.

Sequencing was performed on PBMCs. These receptors all come from a woman between 18 and 30 years old in good health.

This clonotype was detected only a few times. The chain links TRBV20-1 to TRBJ2-7; maybe TRBD2 (6 bases). CDR3 length: 15 amino acids. Germline V lookup: CDR1 DFQATT, CDR2 SNEGSKA (reference sequence). V was trimmed by 3 bases and J by 0 bases, leaving 15 bases between them. The CDR3 here is CSARTETSSSYEQYF. The CDR3, as DNA: TGCAGTGCTAGGACCGAGACTAGTAGCTCCTACGAGCAGTACTTC.

This clonotype appeared a few times. CDR3 in amino acids: CASSLRDRAGYTF. Here the CDR3 DNA reads TGTGCCAGCAGTCTCCGGGACCGTGCTGGCTACACCTTC. The chain links TRBV9 to TRBJ1-2, with D perhaps TRBD1 (5 bases). Trimming removed 5 bases at V and 7 bases at J, with 15 bases between. The CDR3 length is 13 residues. Germline CDR1 and CDR2: SGDLS and YYNGEE.

At least ten counts were recorded for this clonotype. V is TRBV7-2 and J is TRBJ2-1; TRBD2 is a possible D gene (5 bases). The germline V gene encodes CDR1 SGHTA and CDR2 FQGNSA. The ends were cut back, 0 bases at V and 0 bases at J, with 9 bases in the middle. The CDR3 loop spans 16 amino acids. The DNA of the CDR3 is TGTGCCAGCAGCTTAGCGCGGGCGGCCTCCTACAATGAGCAGTTCTTC. Its protein product is CASSLARAASYNEQFF.

V usage is TRBV29-1 and J usage is TRBJ2-1, with 8 nucleotides matching TRBD1. CDR3 length: 13 residues. CDR1 and CDR2 from the germline V gene are SQVTM and ANQGSEA. Trimming at V came to 4 bases and at J to 7 bases, leaving 6 bases not matched to a gene. The CDR3 DNA follows: TGCAGCGTTGTTCGACAGGGGTGGAATGAGCAGTTCTTC. Translation: CSVVRQGWNEQFF.

Many counts were recorded for this clonotype. The V and J genes are TRBV10-3 and TRBJ2-1; 9 bases are shared with TRBD2. This CDR3 contains 13 residues. CDR1 and CDR2 from the germline V gene are ENHRY and SYGVKD. With V trimmed by 8 bases and J by 5 bases, 4 bases remained unmatched. CDR3 loop: CAIQAGGNNEQFF. Written as DNA, the CDR3 is TGTGCCATCCAAGCGGGGGGCAACAATGAGCAGTTCTTC.

The chain has TRBV4-1 and TRBJ2-1; TRBD2 matches 7 bases. Germline CDR1 is MGHRA and CDR2 is YSYEKL. Unmatched junction bases numbered 6, after V lost 6 bases and J lost 4 bases. CDR3 length: 14 residues. CDR3 in DNA: TGCGCCAGCAGGGGACGGGGAGGGTACAATGAGCAGTTCTTC. Translation: CASRGRGGYNEQFF.

This clonotype was found many times. The CDR3 protein is CASSLVRTGVNEQFF. The CDR3 nucleotides are TGCGCCAGCAGCTTGGTTCGGACAGGGGTTAATGAGCAGTTCTTC. The chain is built from TRBV5-1 and TRBJ2-1, with TRBD1 identical over 9 bases. With V trimmed by 0 bases and J by 7 bases, 5 bases remained unmatched. Germline CDR1 and CDR2: SGHRS and YFSETQ. CDR3 length: 15 amino acids. Full variable domain (remainder filled in from reference TRBV5-1 and TRBJ2-1): KAGVTQTPRYLIKTRGQQVTLSCSPISGHRSVSWYQQTPGQGLQFLFEYFSETQRNKGNFPGRFSGRQFSNSRSEMNVSTLELGDSALYLCASSLVRTGVNEQFFGPGTRLTVL.

This clonotype was detected many times. This chain joins TRBV7-3 and TRBJ2-7, with D possibly being TRBD1 (6 bases). From germline, CDR1 is SGHTA and CDR2 FQGTGA. V was clipped by 5 bases and J by 2 bases, with 10 bases between them. This CDR3 has 13 amino acids. CDR3 in amino acids: CASSPTGPYEQYF. In nucleotides, the CDR3 is TGTGCCAGCAGCCCGACAGGTCCCTACGAGCAGTACTTC.

The J gene is TRBJ2-1, the V gene TRBV5-8; D is undetermined. The CDR3 has 13 residues. Germline assignment: CDR1 SGHTS and CDR2 YDEGEE. The V gene lost 4 bases and the J gene lost 6 bases, with 11 bases spanning the gap. The DNA of the CDR3 is TGTGCCAGCAGCAATGGGTTAAGCAATGAGCAGTTCTTC. It codes for CASSNGLSNEQFF.

Only a few counts were recorded for this clonotype. The V and J genes are TRBV5-1 and TRBJ2-1; TRBD2 aligns across 7 bases. V was clipped by 2 bases and J by 3 bases; unmatched bases: 5. This CDR3 region has 15 residues. Germline values: CDR1 SGHRS, CDR2 YFSETQ. The CDR3 protein is CASSLGGSFYNEQFF. The CDR3 bases are TGCGCCAGCAGCTTAGGCGGGAGTTTCTACAATGAGCAGTTCTTC. The full variable domain, completed using reference TRBV5-1 and TRBJ2-1, is KAGVTQTPRYLIKTRGQQVTLSCSPISGHRSVSWYQQTPGQGLQFLFEYFSETQRNKGNFPGRFSGRQFSNSRSEMNVSTLELGDSALYLCASSLGGSFYNEQFFGPGTRLTVL.

This clonotype was seen repeatedly, ten times or more. This rearrangement joins TRBV6-2 or TRBV6-3 to TRBJ1-6; 9 bases match TRBD1. The trim removed 6 bases at V and 5 bases at J, leaving 5 bases unmatched. Germline V lookup: CDR1 MNHEY, CDR2 SVGEGT. The CDR3 totals 15 residues. The CDR3 DNA reads as TGTGCCAGCAGAACAGGGGGCTTCGATAATTCACCCCTCCACTTT. Its protein product is CASRTGGFDNSPLHF.

This clonotype was counted between two and nine times. This rearrangement joins TRBV4-1 to TRBJ2-7; the D is unclear. Trimming took off 0 bases at V and 4 bases at J, with 13 bases between the two ends. CDR1 and CDR2 from the germline V gene are MGHRA and YSYEKL. This CDR3 spans 15 amino acids. For the CDR3, the DNA is TGCGCCAGCAGCCAAGATGGGGTCTCCACATACGAGCAGTACTTC. This encodes CASSQDGVSTYEQYF.

V usage is TRBV20-1 and J usage is TRBJ2-5; D possibly corresponds to TRBD2 (7 bases). V was clipped by 6 bases and J by 3 bases, with 14 bases between them. The CDR3 spans 13 residues. Germline V gives CDR1 DFQATT, CDR2 SNEGSKA (reference sequence). The CDR3 loop reads CSAPKGGEETQYF. Here the CDR3 DNA reads TGCAGTGCCCCCAAAGGGGGGGAAGAGACCCAGTACTTC.

This clonotype has just a few counts. The DNA of the CDR3 is TGTGCCAGCAGCCACCCGGGTCTCGGCGGCTACGAGCAGTACTTC. Amino acid sequence: CASSHPGLGGYEQYF. The J gene is TRBJ2-7, the V gene TRBV7-9; no definite D call. Germline V lookup: CDR1 SEHNR, CDR2 FQNEAQ (reference sequence). The CDR3 is 15 amino acids. The V and J ends lost 5 bases and 3 bases respectively, with 17 bases between them.

This clonotype has just a few counts. The chain carries TRBV5-1 and TRBJ2-1; unclear D gene. CDR1 and CDR2 (germline): SGHRS, YFSETQ. V was clipped by 0 bases and J by 1 base, with 8 bases between them. The CDR3 extends over 15 amino acids. The chain's CDR3 is CASSLEIGSYNEQFF. The CDR3 region has the DNA TGCGCCAGCAGCTTGGAAATCGGTTCCTACAATGAGCAGTTCTTC.

This clonotype has ten or more counts. The CDR3 DNA sequence: TGTGCCAGCAGTTTACTGTCCTACTACGAGCAGTACTTC. Its translation: CASSLLSYYEQYF. This chain links TRBV12-3 or TRBV12-4 with TRBJ2-7; the D is unclear. Trimming cost V 2 bases and J 3 bases, with 8 bases left between them. The length of the CDR3 is 13 residues.

This clonotype turned up a few times. The genes are TRBV14 and TRBJ2-1, with D perhaps matching TRBD1 or TRBD2 (5 bases each). The ends were cut back, 4 bases at V and 6 bases at J, with 13 bases in the middle. Germline CDR1 is SGHDN and CDR2 is FVKESK. This CDR3 spans 14 amino acids. The CDR3 DNA is TGTGCCAGCAGCCCCGCCGGGACGGGCAATGAGCAGTTCTTC. This sequence encodes CASSPAGTGNEQFF. Using reference TRBV14 and TRBJ2-1 for the parts outside the CDR3, the full variable domain is EAGVTQFPSHSVIEKGQTVTLRCDPISGHDNLYWYRRVMGKEIKFLLHFVKESKQDESGMPNNRFLAERTGGTYSTLKVQPAELEDSGVYFCASSPAGTGNEQFFGPGTRLTVL.

This clonotype was counted a few times. This chain links TRBV10-3 with TRBJ2-7; unclear D gene. Between the trimmed V and J ends, which lost 4 bases and 4 bases, there was a span of 8 bases. Looked up from germline, CDR1 is ENHRY and CDR2 is SYGVKD. The CDR3 extends over 12 amino acids. The CDR3 nucleotides read TGTGCCATCAGTGGAGACCAATACGAGCAGTACTTC. Its translation: CAISGDQYEQYF.

There are many counts of this clonotype. The chain recombines TRBV12-3 or TRBV12-4 with TRBJ1-6; no reliable D call. There are 15 residues in the CDR3. The V and J ends lost 6 bases and 0 bases respectively, with 9 bases between them. CDR3 nucleotides: TGTGCCAGCAGCCGACAAGACTCCTATAATTCACCCCTCCACTTT. Residues: CASSRQDSYNSPLHF.

The chain combines TRBV5-1 with TRBJ2-3; D is perhaps TRBD2 (7 bases). V was clipped by 2 bases and J by 2 bases, with 12 bases between them. The CDR3 has 15 residues. CDR1 is SGHRS, CDR2 YFSETQ, per germline. CDR3 amino acids: CASSLDGGPTDTQYF. DNA of the CDR3: TGCGCCAGCAGCTTAGACGGGGGGCCCACAGATACGCAGTATTTT.

The V call is TRBV28, the J call TRBJ1-6; 8 positions agree with TRBD1. V shed 2 bases and J 7 bases; nucleotides not matched to a gene: 4. Germline V gene lookup returns CDR1 MDHEN and CDR2 SYDVKM. CDR3 length: 15 residues. DNA of the CDR3: TGTGCCAGCAGTTTACAGGACAGGGACAATTCACCCCTCCACTTT. Translating gives CASSLQDRDNSPLHF.

In its sample, this clonotype was seen many times. The chain has TRBV12-3 or TRBV12-4 and TRBJ1-6; unclear D gene. Trimming pared 2 bases from V and 9 bases from J, leaving 5 bases between. There are 12 residues in the CDR3. The CDR3 sequence: CASSLHRSPLHF. DNA for the CDR3: TGTGCCAGCAGTTTACATCGTTCACCCCTCCACTTT.

This chain uses TRBV29-1 with TRBJ1-1; the D gene is possibly TRBD1 (6 bases). The CDR3 spans 12 residues. Germline V CDR1 and CDR2: SQVTM, ANQGSEA. V was shortened by 7 bases and J by 7 bases, with 16 bases between the two germline ends. Written as DNA, the CDR3 is TGCAGCGCCTTAGACAGGCCTATTGAAGCTTTCTTT. This encodes CSALDRPIEAFF.

This clonotype was seen more than once but under ten times. This chain joins TRBV10-2 and TRBJ1-4; maybe TRBD1 (5 bases). V was trimmed by 2 bases and J by 4 bases, leaving 8 bases between them. CDR1 and CDR2 (germline): WSHSY, SAAADI. The CDR3 has 14 amino acids. The CDR3 reads CASSEDSRNEKLFF. In nucleotides, the CDR3 is TGCGCCAGCAGTGAGGACAGCCGTAATGAAAAACTGTTTTTT.

This clonotype was seen many times. The V and J genes are TRBV29-1 and TRBJ2-5, with 12 positions matching TRBD1. This CDR3 is 14 amino acids long. The J segment lost 4 bases and the V segment lost 5 bases, leaving 5 bases of the junction unmatched. The germline V gene encodes CDR1 SQVTM and CDR2 ANQGSEA. CDR3 in amino acids: CSVPGTGGRETQYF. In DNA, the CDR3 is TGCAGCGTTCCAGGGACAGGGGGCAGAGAGACCCAGTACTTC.

For this clonotype: This may come from a read error, since a much larger clone is one base off. The V call is TRBV20-1, the J call TRBJ1-5; maybe TRBD1 (6 bases). CDR1 and CDR2 from the germline V gene are DFQATT and SNEGSKA (reference sequence). CDR3 length equals 16 residues. CDR3 sequence (DNA): TGCTGTGCTAGAGATAGGGGTAGGGGGGTCAATCAGCCCCAGCATTTT. Translating it yields CCARDRGRGVNQPQHF.

The table lists this clonotype with many counts. The CDR3 region has the DNA TGTGCCAGCAGTAGCAGGGTTGAGCAGTTCTTC. Amino acids: CASSSRVEQFF. This chain joins TRBV6-5 and TRBJ2-1; perhaps TRBD1 as D (5 bases). V was clipped by 5 bases and J by 9 bases, with 8 bases between them. The CDR3 contains 11 residues. CDR1 is MNHEY, CDR2 SVGAGI, per germline.

A few counts support this clonotype. The rearrangement uses TRBV5-6 and TRBJ2-1, with TRBD2 matching over 7 bases. CDR3 length: 15 amino acids. CDR1 and CDR2 (germline): SGHDT, YYEEEE. V was pared by 2 bases and J by 8 bases, with 10 bases of the junction left unmatched. CDR3 DNA: TGTGCCAGCAGCTTTGGACTAGTTCCGGTCGATGAGCAGTTCTTC. This translates into CASSFGLVPVDEQFF.

This clonotype was counted a few times. The rearrangement links TRBV2 to TRBJ1-1; D ambiguous. Trimming left V 5 bases short and J 0 bases short, with 16 bases between. This CDR3 has 16 amino acids. CDR1 SNHLY and CDR2 FYNNEI come from the germline V gene. CDR3 in DNA: TGTGCCAGCAGTCAGTATGCCCGGGGAGTGAACACTGAAGCTTTCTTT. It codes for CASSQYARGVNTEAFF.

The V and J genes are TRBV27 and TRBJ2-7, with D uncertain. Germline loops: CDR1 MNHEY, CDR2 SMNVEV (reference sequence). The CDR3 totals 12 residues. V lost 5 bases and J 7 bases, leaving 12 bases between the germline ends. CDR3 sequence: CASSPPLGEQYF. The CDR3 nucleotides are TGTGCCAGCAGTCCACCTCTAGGGGAGCAGTACTTC.

This clonotype was seen only a few times. The chain recombines TRBV11-2 with TRBJ2-5; D ambiguous. This CDR3 has 16 amino acids. Trimming took 4 bases from V and 4 from J, leaving 19 bases between them. The germline gives CDR1 SGHAT, CDR2 FQNNGV. The CDR3 spells CASSSRTLAAPETQYF. Here the CDR3 DNA reads TGTGCCAGCAGCTCCAGGACCCTGGCTGCGCCAGAGACCCAGTACTTC. Looking up the rest from reference TRBV11-2 and TRBJ2-5 gives the full variable domain: EAGVAQSPRYKIIEKRQSVAFWCNPISGHATLYWYQQILGQGPKLLIQFQNNGVVDDSQLPKDRFSAERLKGVDSTLKIQPAKLEDSAVYLCASSSRTLAAPETQYFGPGTRLLVL.

The V call is TRBV27, the J call TRBJ2-3, with 15 positions matching TRBD2. This CDR3 is built from 16 residues. CDR1 MNHEY and CDR2 SMNVEV come from the germline V gene (reference sequence). Trimming at V came to 5 bases and at J to 5 bases, leaving 5 bases not matched to a gene. The CDR3 reads CASSQGLAGGEDTQYF. The CDR3 DNA follows: TGTGCCAGCAGTCAGGGACTAGCGGGGGGCGAAGATACGCAGTATTTT.